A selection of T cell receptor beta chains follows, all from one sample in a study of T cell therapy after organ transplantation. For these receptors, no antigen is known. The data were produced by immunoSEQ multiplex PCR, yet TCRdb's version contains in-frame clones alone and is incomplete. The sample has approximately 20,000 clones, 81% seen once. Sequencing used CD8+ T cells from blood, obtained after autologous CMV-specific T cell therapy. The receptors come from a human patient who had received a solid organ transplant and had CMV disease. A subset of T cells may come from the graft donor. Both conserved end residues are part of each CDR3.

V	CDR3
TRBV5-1	CASSVYRGHNSPLHF
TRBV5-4	CASSLGQGARGYTF
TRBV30	CAWSVHSNQPQHF
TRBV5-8	CASSFRTGYGYTF
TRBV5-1	CASSLGGGGADEQYF
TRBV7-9	CASNRGPGTGNSPLHF
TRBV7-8	CASSLRQGRYEQYF
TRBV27	CASRYQGGVTEAFF
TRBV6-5	CASSYAWGGEPQHF
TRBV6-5	CASIQNYGYTF
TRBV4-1	CASSQYVHYGYTF
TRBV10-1	CASSRDRGTYGYTF
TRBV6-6	CASSYSKGAWAPQHF
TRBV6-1	CASSERLTVVLNIQYF
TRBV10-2	CASSEHTSGTSYGYTF
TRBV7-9	CASSHPRGINTGELFF
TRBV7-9	CASSLSKGGYEQYF
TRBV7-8	CASRNTGPRGGGELFF
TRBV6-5	CASTSPLAKNIQYF
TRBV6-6	CASRPFLKNTEAFF
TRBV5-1	CASSLPPGSEQYF
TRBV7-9	CASNEGRVNEKLFF
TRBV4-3	CASSQDGPNTEAFF
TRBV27	CASKPIRAPDNSPLHF
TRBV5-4	CASSLGTRDGYTF
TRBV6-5	CASSYSPDNNQPQHF
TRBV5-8	CASSLQGYSNQPQHF
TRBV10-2	CASSDPAGAGTYNEQFF
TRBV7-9	CASSLGGSYNGQFF
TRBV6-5	CASSQTGGITETQYF
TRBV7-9	CASSARDSGNIQYF
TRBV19	CASSNGPGQGLEGAGELFF
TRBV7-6	CASSSRLLDRETDSYNEQFF
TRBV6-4	CATRGTGELFF
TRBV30	CAWVPTQSGYGYTF
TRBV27	CASSDGGEQFF
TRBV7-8	CASSPGGAGISYEQYF
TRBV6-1	CASRTGSYEQYF
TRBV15	CATSTPGWAGEATDTQYF
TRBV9	CASREGGWNTEAFF
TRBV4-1	CASSQGTGGLPEAFF